This T cell receptor beta chain is from a study of identical twins. cDNA carried unique molecular identifiers, and a universal primer site was added by template switching. From the 5' RACE reads, TCRdb called clonotypes with MiXCR, one entry per CDR3 protein. There are about 720,000 distinct CDR3 sequences in the sample; 8.6% occur only once, and 0.85% to 1% lies in the top ten. With 4 bases removed from V and 3 bases from J, the gap between germline ends came to 11 bases. Germline CDR1 reads KGHDR; CDR2 reads SFDVKD. This CDR3 is built from 14 residues. This sample also belongs to another study, concerning yellow fever vaccine responses in identical twins.

The sequence was obtained from a young woman in good health. The chain joins TRBV24-1 to TRBJ1-2, with D possibly being TRBD1 (5 bases). Sequencing input: PBMCs. CDR3 loop: CATSDHGQDYGYTF. The CDR3 bases are TGTGCCACCAGTGACCACGGACAAGACTATGGCTACACCTTC.